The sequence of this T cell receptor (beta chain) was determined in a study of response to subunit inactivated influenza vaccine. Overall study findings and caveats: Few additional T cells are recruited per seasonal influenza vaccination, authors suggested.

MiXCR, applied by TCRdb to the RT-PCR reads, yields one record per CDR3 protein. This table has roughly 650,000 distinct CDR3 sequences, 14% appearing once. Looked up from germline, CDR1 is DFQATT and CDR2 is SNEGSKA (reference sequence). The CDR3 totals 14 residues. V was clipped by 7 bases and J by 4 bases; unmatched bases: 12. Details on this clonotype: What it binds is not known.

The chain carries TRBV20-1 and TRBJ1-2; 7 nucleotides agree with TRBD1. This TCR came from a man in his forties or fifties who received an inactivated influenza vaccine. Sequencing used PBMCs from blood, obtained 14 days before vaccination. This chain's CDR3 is CSVETTTGIYGYTF. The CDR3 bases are TGCAGTGTTGAAACCACGACAGGGATCTATGGCTACACCTTC.